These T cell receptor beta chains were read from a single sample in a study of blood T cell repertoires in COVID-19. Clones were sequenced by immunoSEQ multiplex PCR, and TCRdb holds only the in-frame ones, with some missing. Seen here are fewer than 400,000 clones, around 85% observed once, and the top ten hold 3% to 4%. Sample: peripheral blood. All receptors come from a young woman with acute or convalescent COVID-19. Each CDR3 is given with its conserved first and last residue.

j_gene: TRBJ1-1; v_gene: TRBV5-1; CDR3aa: CASGDALRTEAFF
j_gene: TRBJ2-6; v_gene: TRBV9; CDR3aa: CASSVQGSGANVLTF
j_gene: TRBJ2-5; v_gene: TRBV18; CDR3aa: CASSPDGTGGETQYF
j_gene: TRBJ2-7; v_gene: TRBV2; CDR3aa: CASTEGANEQYF
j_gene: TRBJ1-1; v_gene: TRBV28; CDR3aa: CASNPGTEAFF
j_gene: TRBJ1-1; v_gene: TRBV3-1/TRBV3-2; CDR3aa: CASSQVGINTEAFF
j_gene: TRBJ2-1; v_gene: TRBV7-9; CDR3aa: CASSRTAPTGRNEQFF
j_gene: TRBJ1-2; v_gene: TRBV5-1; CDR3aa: CASSVRPRGYGYTF
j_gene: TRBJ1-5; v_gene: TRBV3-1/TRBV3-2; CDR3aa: CASSQDSGQPQHF
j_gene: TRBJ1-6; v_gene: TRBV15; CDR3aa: CATSRDRDNSPLHF
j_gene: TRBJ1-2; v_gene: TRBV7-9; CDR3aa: CASSFSRNYGYTF
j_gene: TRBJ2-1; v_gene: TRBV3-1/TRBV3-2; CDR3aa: CASSQGRPGAYNEQFF
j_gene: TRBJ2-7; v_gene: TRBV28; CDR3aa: CASSSPPGGAGVAYEQYF
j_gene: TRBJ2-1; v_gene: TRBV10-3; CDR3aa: CATKGRDEQFF
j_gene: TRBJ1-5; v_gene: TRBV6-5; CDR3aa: CASDRDRNQPQHF
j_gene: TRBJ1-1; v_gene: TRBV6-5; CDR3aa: CASSLDRETEAFF
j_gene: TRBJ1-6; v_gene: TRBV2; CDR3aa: CASRGTAGNSPLHF
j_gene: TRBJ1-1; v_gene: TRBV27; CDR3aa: CASHAGVAFF
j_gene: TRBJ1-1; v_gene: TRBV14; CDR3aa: CASSQLRGTEAFF
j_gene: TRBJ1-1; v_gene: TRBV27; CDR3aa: CASSLASGTEAFF
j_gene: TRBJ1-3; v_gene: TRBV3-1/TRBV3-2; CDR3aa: CASSQFDKAPGNTIYF
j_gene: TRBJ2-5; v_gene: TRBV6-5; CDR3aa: CASYAGLQETQYF
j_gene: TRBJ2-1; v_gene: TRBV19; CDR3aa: CASSFGLAGRGEQFF
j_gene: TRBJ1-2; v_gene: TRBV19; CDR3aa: CATWGQVYGYTF
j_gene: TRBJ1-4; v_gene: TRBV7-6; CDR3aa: CASSSKPQGTNEKLFF
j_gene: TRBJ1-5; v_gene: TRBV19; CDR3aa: CASRDRVYYSNQPQHF
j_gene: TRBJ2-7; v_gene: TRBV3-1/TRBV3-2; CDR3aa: CASSLGYEQYF
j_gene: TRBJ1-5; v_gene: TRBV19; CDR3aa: CASSITSVSNQPQHF
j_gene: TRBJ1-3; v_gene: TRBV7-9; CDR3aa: CASSPVGTVGSRWDTIYF
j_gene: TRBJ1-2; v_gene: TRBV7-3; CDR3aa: CASRDNAGTGGADVRGYTF
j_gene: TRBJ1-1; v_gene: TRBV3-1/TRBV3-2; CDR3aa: CASSQYDRRGTEAFF
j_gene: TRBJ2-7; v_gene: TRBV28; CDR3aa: CASRTRGGATYEQYF
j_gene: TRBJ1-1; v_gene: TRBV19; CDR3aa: CASSLPQGWGIGNTEAFF
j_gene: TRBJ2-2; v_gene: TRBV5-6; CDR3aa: CASSSGSYGELFF
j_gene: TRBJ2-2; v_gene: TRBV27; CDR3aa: CASSLSRWNTGELFF
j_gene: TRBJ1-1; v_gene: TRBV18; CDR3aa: CASSSTRGEAFF
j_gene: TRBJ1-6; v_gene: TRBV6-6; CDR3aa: CASSRKETGVSPLHF
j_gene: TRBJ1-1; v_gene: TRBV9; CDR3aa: CASSPPEGARTEAFF
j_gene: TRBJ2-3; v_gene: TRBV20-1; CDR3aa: CSAMTGDTQYF
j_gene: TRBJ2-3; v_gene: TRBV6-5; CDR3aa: CATIRAGATDTQYF
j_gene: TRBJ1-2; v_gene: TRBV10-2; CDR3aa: CASSTGQFNYGYTF
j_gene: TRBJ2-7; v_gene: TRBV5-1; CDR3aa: CASSFTGASSYEQYF
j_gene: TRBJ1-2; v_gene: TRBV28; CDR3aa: CASSLVGARGYGYTF
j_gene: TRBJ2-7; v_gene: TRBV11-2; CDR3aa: CASSFGQGAFEQYF
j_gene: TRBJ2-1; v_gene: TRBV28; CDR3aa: CASSLSRTSSGIHEQFF
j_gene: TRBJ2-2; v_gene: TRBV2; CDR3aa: CASANRGTGELFF
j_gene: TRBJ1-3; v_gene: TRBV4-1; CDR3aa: CASSQDREFSGNTIYF